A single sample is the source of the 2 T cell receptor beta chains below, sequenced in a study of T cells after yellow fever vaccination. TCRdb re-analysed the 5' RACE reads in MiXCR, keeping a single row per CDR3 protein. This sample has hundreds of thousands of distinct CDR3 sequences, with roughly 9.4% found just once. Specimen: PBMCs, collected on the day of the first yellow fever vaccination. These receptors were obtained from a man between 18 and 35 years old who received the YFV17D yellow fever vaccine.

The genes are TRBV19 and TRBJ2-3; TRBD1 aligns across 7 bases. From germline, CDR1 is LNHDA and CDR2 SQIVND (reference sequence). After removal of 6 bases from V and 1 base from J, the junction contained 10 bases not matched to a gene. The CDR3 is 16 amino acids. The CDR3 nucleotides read TGTGCCAGTAGCCCTGACAGGGTGAGTGGCACAGATACGCAGTATTTT. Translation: CASSPDRVSGTDTQYF.

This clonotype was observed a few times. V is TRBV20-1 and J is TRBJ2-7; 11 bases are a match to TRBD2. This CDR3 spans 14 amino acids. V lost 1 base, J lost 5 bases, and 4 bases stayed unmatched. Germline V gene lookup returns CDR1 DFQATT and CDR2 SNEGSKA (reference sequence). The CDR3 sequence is CSARGGSGGDEQYF. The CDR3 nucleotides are TGCAGTGCTAGAGGAGGTAGCGGGGGGGACGAGCAGTACTTC.